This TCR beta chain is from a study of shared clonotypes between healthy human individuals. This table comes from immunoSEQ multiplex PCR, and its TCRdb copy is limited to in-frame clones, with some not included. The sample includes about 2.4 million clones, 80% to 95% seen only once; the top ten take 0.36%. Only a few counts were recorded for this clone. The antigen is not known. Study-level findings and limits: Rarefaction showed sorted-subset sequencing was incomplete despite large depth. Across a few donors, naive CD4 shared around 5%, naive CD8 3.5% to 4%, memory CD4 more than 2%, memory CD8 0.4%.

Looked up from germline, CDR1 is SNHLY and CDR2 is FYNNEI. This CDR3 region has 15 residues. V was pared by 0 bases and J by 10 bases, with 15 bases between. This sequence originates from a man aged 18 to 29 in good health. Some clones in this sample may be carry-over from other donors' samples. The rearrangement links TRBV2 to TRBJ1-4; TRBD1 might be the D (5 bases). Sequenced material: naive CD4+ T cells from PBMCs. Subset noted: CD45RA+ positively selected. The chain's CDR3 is CASSEARGARGKLFF. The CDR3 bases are TGTGCCAGCAGTGAAGCGCGAGGCGCGAGGGGAAAACTGTTTTTT. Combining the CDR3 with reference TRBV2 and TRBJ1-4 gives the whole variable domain EPEVTQTPSHQVTQMGQEVILRCVPISNHLYFYWYRQILGQKVEFLVSFYNNEISEKSEIFDDQFSVERPDGSNFTLKIRSTKLEDSAMYFCASSEARGARGKLFFGSGTQLSVL.